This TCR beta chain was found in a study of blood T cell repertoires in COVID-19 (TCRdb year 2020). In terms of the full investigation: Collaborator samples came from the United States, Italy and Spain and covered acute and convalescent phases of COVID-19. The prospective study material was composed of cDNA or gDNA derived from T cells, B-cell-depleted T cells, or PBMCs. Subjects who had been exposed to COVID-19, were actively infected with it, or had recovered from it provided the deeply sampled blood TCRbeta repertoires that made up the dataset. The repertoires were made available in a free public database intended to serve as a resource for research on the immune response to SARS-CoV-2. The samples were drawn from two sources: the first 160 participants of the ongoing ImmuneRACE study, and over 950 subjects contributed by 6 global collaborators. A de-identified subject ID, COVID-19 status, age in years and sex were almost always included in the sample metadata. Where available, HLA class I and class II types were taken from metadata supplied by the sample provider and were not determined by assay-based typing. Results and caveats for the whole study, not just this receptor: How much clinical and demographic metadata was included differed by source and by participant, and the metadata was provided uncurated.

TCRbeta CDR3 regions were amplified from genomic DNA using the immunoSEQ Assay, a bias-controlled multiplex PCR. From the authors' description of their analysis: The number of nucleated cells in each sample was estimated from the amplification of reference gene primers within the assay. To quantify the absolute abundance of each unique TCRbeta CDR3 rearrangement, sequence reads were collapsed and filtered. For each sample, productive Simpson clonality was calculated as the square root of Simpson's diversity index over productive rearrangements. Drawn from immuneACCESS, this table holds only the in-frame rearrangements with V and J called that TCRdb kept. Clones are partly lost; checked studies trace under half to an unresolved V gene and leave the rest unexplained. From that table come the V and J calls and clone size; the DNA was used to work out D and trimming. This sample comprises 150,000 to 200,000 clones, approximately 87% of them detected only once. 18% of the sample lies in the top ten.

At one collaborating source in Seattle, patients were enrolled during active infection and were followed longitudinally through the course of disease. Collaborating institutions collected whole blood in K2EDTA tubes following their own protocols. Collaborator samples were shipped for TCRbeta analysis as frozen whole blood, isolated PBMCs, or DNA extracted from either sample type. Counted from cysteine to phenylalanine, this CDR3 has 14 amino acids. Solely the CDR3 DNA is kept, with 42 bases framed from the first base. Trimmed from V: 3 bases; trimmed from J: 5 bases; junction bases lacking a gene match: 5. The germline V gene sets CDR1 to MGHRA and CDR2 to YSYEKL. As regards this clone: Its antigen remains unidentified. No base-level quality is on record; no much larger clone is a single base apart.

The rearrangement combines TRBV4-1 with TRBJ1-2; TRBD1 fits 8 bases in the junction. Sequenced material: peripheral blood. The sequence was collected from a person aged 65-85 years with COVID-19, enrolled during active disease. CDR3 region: CASSHNGQGYGYTF. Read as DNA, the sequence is TGCGCCAGCAGCCACAACGGACAGGGTTATGGCTACACCTTC.